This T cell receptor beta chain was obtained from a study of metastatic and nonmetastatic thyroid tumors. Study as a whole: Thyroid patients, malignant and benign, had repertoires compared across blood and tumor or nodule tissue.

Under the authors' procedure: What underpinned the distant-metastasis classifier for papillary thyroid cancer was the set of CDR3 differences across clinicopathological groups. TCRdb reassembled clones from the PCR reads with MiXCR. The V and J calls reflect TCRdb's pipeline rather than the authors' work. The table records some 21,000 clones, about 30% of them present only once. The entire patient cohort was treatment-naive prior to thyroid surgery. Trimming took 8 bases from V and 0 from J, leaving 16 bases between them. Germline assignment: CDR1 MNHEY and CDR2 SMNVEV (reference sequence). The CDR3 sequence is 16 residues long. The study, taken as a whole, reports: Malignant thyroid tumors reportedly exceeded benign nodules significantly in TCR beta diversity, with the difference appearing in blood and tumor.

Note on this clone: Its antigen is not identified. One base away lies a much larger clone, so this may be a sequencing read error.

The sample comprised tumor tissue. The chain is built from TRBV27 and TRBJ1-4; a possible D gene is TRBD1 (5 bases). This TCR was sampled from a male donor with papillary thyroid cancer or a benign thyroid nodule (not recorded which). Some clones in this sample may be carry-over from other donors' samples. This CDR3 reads CASAKWGDATNEKLFF. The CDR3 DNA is TGTGCCAGCGCGAAGTGGGGGGACGCAACTAATGAAAAACTGTTTTTT.